This entry lists 5 T cell receptor beta chains sequenced from one sample in a study of long-term antiretroviral therapy in people with HIV. Version v3.0 of the immunoSEQ assay was performed at survey level. Method: immunoSEQ multiplex PCR; TCRdb's copy keeps in-frame clones and lacks some. The sample has around 8,600 clones; roughly 80% are singletons. Sequencing was performed on unsorted PBMCs, taken 0.6 years before starting antiretroviral therapy. These receptors all stem from a man aged 40-50 years with HIV.

The chain combines TRBV5-5 with TRBJ2-7; D gene unclear. From germline, CDR1 is SGHKS and CDR2 YYEKEE (reference sequence). Trimming removed 4 bases from V and 2 bases from J, with 13 bases in between. There are 14 residues in the CDR3. The CDR3, as DNA: TGTGCCAGCAGCCCCCACTCCGGCCCCTACGAGCAGTACTTC. Amino acid sequence: CASSPHSGPYEQYF.

This rearrangement joins TRBV27 to TRBJ1-1; TRBD1 matches at 7 bases. Germline V gene data show CDR1 as MNHEY and CDR2 as SMNVEV (reference sequence). Unmatched junction bases numbered 5, after V lost 0 bases and J lost 1 base. The CDR3 runs 16 residues. CDR3 region: CASSLSVGTANTEAFF. Here the CDR3 DNA reads TGTGCCAGCAGTTTATCGGTCGGGACAGCGAACACTGAAGCTTTCTTT.

The genes are TRBV19 and TRBJ1-1; D is undetermined. From germline, CDR1 is LNHDA and CDR2 SQIVND (reference sequence). The CDR3 runs 14 residues. V gave up 5 bases and J gave up 0 bases, with 10 bases separating them. CDR3 residues: CASSDQLMNTEAFF. CDR3 bases: TGTGCCAGTAGTGACCAGCTCATGAACACTGAAGCTTTCTTT.

This clone appeared a few times. The chain employs TRBV6-5 and TRBJ2-1; TRBD2 matches 7 bases. There are 15 residues in the CDR3. With 7 bases clipped from V and 1 base from J, the junction kept 7 bases outside the gene matches. Germline V gene data show CDR1 as MNHEY and CDR2 as SVGAGI. The CDR3 sequence: CASTWARGSYNEQFF. CDR3 in DNA: TGTGCCAGCACCTGGGCGCGGGGGTCCTACAATGAGCAGTTCTTC.

The chain couples TRBV5-1 to TRBJ1-2; 9 bases fit TRBD1. Germline CDR1 and CDR2: SGHRS and YFSETQ. There are 13 residues in the CDR3. Trimming cost V 3 bases and J 7 bases; bases outside gene matches: 4. CDR3 protein: CASSWTGAGGYTF. The CDR3 coding sequence is TGCGCCAGCAGCTGGACAGGGGCAGGTGGCTACACCTTC.